Listed here are 2 T cell receptor beta chains from one sample, sequenced in a study of T cell responses to AZD1222 COVID-19 vaccine. Clones were read by immunoSEQ multiplex PCR, and TCRdb kept only the in-frame ones, dropping some. The data show roughly 170,000 clones, 90% to 95% seen once. The sequencing used peripheral blood, collected 28 days after the second AZD1222 dose. These receptors all come from an adult who received the AZD1222 COVID-19 vaccine.

This clone has only a few counts. Germline is not matched at one junction end, which may reflect a read error. The rearrangement links TRBV4-3 to TRBJ2-7; either TRBD1 or TRBD2 may fit D (5 bases each). This CDR3 spans 14 amino acids. The V gene's germline CDR1 is LGHNA and CDR2 YSLEER. The CDR3 is CASSQDRDLLEVDF. DNA for the CDR3: TGCGCCAGCAGCCAAGACAGGGACCTACTTGAGGTGGACTTC.

This chain connects TRBV6-5 to TRBJ2-1, with D possibly being TRBD2 (6 bases). V was pared by 6 bases and J by 4 bases, with 16 bases between. The CDR3 consists of 15 residues. CDR1 MNHEY and CDR2 SVGAGI come from the germline V gene. As DNA, the CDR3 is TGTGCCAGCAGGAGCGGAGCGGGCGGATACAATGAGCAGTTCTTC. Translation: CASRSGAGGYNEQFF.